Each of the 23 T cell receptor beta chains below was sequenced from the same sample in a study of response to subunit inactivated influenza vaccine. TCRdb recomputed calls from the RT-PCR reads with MiXCR, one row per CDR3 protein. The sample records around 790,000 distinct CDR3 sequences, approximately 22% being singletons. Material: PBMCs from blood, obtained 4 to 6 days after vaccination. Source of these receptors: a man aged 45-65 years who received an inactivated influenza vaccine.

CDR3 DNA sequence: TGCAGCGTTGAATCGGAGGGTGCGGACGAGCAGTACTTC. Translation: CSVESEGADEQYF. The rearrangement joins TRBV29-1 to TRBJ2-7; D perhaps matches TRBD2 (6 bases). The CDR3 contains 13 residues. Germline V gene lookup returns CDR1 SQVTM and CDR2 ANQGSEA. Trimming cost V 2 bases and J 5 bases, with 13 bases left between them.

Only a few counts were recorded for this clonotype. The rearrangement links TRBV4-3 to TRBJ2-2, with D tentatively TRBD2 (5 bases). Between the trimmed V and J ends, which lost 1 base and 1 base, there was a span of 7 bases. The CDR3 length is 15 residues. Germline CDR1 LGHNA, CDR2 YSLEER. The chain's CDR3 is CASSQVGRNTGELFF. Written as DNA, the CDR3 is TGCGCCAGCAGCCAAGTGGGGAGGAACACCGGGGAGCTGTTTTTT.

Many counts were recorded for this clonotype. The V and J genes are TRBV20-1 and TRBJ1-2; D perhaps matches TRBD1 (6 bases). From germline, CDR1 is DFQATT and CDR2 SNEGSKA (reference sequence). CDR3 length equals 11 residues. Trimming stripped 3 bases from V and 13 bases from J, with 15 bases between. CDR3 in DNA: TGCAGTGCTAGGGGAAGCGGGGGGGCCACCTTC. Its protein is CSARGSGGATF.

The gene calls are TRBV6-2 or TRBV6-3 and TRBJ2-1; a weak D match, TRBD1 (5 bases). Trimming left V 1 base short and J 4 bases short, with 17 bases between. The length of the CDR3 is 17 residues. The germline gives CDR1 MNHEY, CDR2 SVGEGT. In DNA, the CDR3 is TGTGCCAGCAGTTACTTCGCCCGGGTTCAGGGATACAATGAGCAGTTCTTC. Translation: CASSYFARVQGYNEQFF.

This clonotype was seen more than once but under ten times. An end of the junction differs from the germline gene, which may be a read error. V gene TRBV10-3 combines with J gene TRBJ2-2, with TRBD2 as a possible D gene (5 bases). Germline V lookup: CDR1 ENHRY, CDR2 SYGVKD. The CDR3 is 13 residues long. CDR3: CATSLAGTGELFF. The CDR3 nucleotides read TGTGCCACCAGTCTAGCAGGCACCGGGGAGCTGTTTTTT.

The rearrangement joins TRBV4-3 to TRBJ2-7; the D gene is possibly TRBD2 (6 bases). Trimming took 4 bases from V and 4 from J, leaving 11 bases between them. From germline, CDR1 is LGHNA and CDR2 YSLEER. The CDR3 runs 13 residues. CDR3 sequence reads: CASSPKSGYEQYF. CDR3 DNA: TGCGCCAGCAGCCCCAAGAGCGGGTACGAGCAGTACTTC.

There are many counts of this clonotype. The chain couples TRBV6-5 to TRBJ1-3; 10 bases map to TRBD1. The V and J ends lost 0 bases and 4 bases, in that order; junction bases with no gene match: 6. Germline V gives CDR1 MNHEY, CDR2 SVGAGI. The CDR3 is made up of 17 amino acids. The CDR3 here is CASSYSGTGDSGNTIYF. In DNA form, the CDR3 reads TGTGCCAGCAGTTACTCGGGGACAGGGGACTCAGGAAACACCATATATTTT.

A few counts support this clonotype. The rearrangement uses TRBV20-1 and TRBJ2-1, with D perhaps matching TRBD1 (5 bases). CDR1 and CDR2 (germline): DFQATT, SNEGSKA (reference sequence). V was pared by 1 base and J by 9 bases, with 19 bases between. This CDR3 spans 15 amino acids. In DNA, the CDR3 is TGCAGTGCTAGAGCCCCCTGGACCCTAAGGGGTGAGCAGTTCTTC. Encoded protein: CSARAPWTLRGEQFF.

This clonotype has a handful of counts. This chain connects TRBV29-1 to TRBJ2-7, with TRBD2 matching over 8 bases. CDR1 SQVTM and CDR2 ANQGSEA come from the germline V gene. CDR3 size: 13 residues. V lost 3 bases to trimming and J lost 2 bases; unmatched junction nucleotides: 3. In nucleotides, the CDR3 is TGCAGCGTTGATGGTAGCGGGACCTACGAGCAGTACTTC. Protein sequence: CSVDGSGTYEQYF.

This clonotype was found a few times. The chain uses TRBV24-1 and TRBJ2-3; 9 positions match TRBD1. Trimming cost V 3 bases and J 1 base; bases outside gene matches: 1. Germline V gives CDR1 KGHDR, CDR2 SFDVKD. This CDR3 has 15 amino acids. The CDR3 nucleotides read TGTGCCACCAGTGATCGGACAGGGGGCACAGATACGCAGTATTTT. Its protein is CATSDRTGGTDTQYF.

The chain combines TRBV29-1 with TRBJ2-1; D unresolved. The CDR3 loop spans 14 amino acids. Germline loops: CDR1 SQVTM, CDR2 ANQGSEA. V was clipped by 7 bases and J by 5 bases, with 18 bases between them. CDR3 sequence reads: CSAGRRVLNNEQFF. The CDR3 DNA sequence: TGCAGCGCCGGGCGAAGGGTCCTCAACAATGAGCAGTTCTTC.

In this sample, this clonotype turned up once. V gene TRBV6-2 or TRBV6-3 combines with J gene TRBJ2-1, with 12 bases lining up with TRBD2. CDR3 size: 21 residues. Germline CDR1 is MNHEY and CDR2 is SVGEGT. V shed 6 bases and J 0 bases; nucleotides not matched to a gene: 18. CDR3 region: CASSRLLTSGRILSSYNEQFF. The CDR3 DNA reads TGTGCCAGCAGCCGCCTACTGACTAGCGGGAGAATTTTATCCTCCTACAATGAGCAGTTCTTC.

The chain carries TRBV6-4 and TRBJ2-3; unclear D gene. V lost 2 bases and J 1 base, leaving 4 bases between the germline ends. The CDR3 is 13 residues long. Germline CDR1 and CDR2: MRHNA and SNTAGT. The CDR3 DNA follows: TGTGCCAGCAGTGACCAACGCACAGATACGCAGTATTTT. This sequence encodes CASSDQRTDTQYF.

As regards this clonotype: Sequence at one end of the junction differs from germline and may be a read error. V gene TRBV20-1 combines with J gene TRBJ2-7; the match to TRBD1 covers 7 bases. Germline CDR1 DFQATT, CDR2 SNEGSKA (reference sequence). The CDR3 is 15 amino acids. Here the CDR3 DNA reads TGCAGTGCTCCTACCCCGGGACAGTTCCTCTACGAGCAGTCCTTC. This gives the protein CSAPTPGQFLYEQSF.

This clonotype was seen at least ten times. V and J are TRBV12-3 or TRBV12-4 and TRBJ2-2; no firm D call. With 5 bases removed from V and 0 bases from J, the gap between germline ends came to 13 bases. CDR3 length: 16 residues. The chain's CDR3 is CASSHTPIANTGELFF. The CDR3 DNA sequence: TGTGCCAGCAGTCACACACCAATCGCGAACACCGGGGAGCTGTTTTTT.

This rearrangement joins TRBV9 to TRBJ2-5; a possible D gene is TRBD1 (5 bases). The V end lost 3 bases, the J end lost 0 bases, and 9 bases lay between the germline ends. The V gene's germline CDR1 is SGDLS and CDR2 YYNGEE. This CDR3 region has 14 residues. CDR3 nucleotides: TGTGCCAGCAGCGCCTCAGGGAACCAAGAGACCCAGTACTTC. The encoded protein is CASSASGNQETQYF.

The rearrangement uses TRBV19 and TRBJ1-2; perhaps TRBD1 as D (5 bases). The ends were cut back, 4 bases at V and 4 bases at J, with 19 bases in the middle. CDR3 length equals 16 residues. Germline CDR1 is LNHDA and CDR2 is SQIVND (reference sequence). For the CDR3, the DNA is TGTGCCAGTAGTAGAGCTTGGGGCGGCACAGCCTATGGCTACACCTTC. Amino acid sequence: CASSRAWGGTAYGYTF. Using reference TRBV19 and TRBJ1-2 for the parts outside the CDR3, the full variable domain is DGGITQSPKYLFRKEGQNVTLSCEQNLNHDAMYWYRQDPGQGLRLIYYSQIVNDFQKGDIAEGYSVSREKKESFPLTVTSAQKNPTAFYLCASSRAWGGTAYGYTFGSGTRLTVV.

This clonotype was counted a few times. The V call is TRBV7-2, the J call TRBJ1-4; 9 bases line up with TRBD1. The V segment lost 2 bases and the J segment 10 bases; nucleotides outside the gene matches: 8. This CDR3 contains 15 residues. The germline CDR1 and CDR2 sequences are SGHTA and FQGNSA. In DNA, the CDR3 is TGTGCCAGCAGCTTAAGCGAGACAGGGGGGGCAAAACTGTTTTTT. As protein: CASSLSETGGAKLFF.

CDR3 DNA: TGTGCCAGCAGACCCCGACAGGAACCCTATAATTCACCCCTCCACTTT. It codes for CASRPRQEPYNSPLHF. V gene TRBV6-2 or TRBV6-3 combines with J gene TRBJ1-6; D possibly corresponds to TRBD1 (6 bases). The germline V gene has CDR1 MNHEY and CDR2 SVGEGT. The CDR3 has 16 amino acids. V was cut by 6 bases and J by 2 bases, with 14 bases left in between.

In this sample, this clonotype turned up a few times. V and J are TRBV5-1 and TRBJ2-5; 9 nucleotides line up with TRBD1. The junction had 11 bases not matched to a gene; V was cut back by 4 bases and J by 4 bases. Germline V lookup: CDR1 SGHRS, CDR2 YFSETQ. The CDR3 extends over 16 amino acids. The CDR3 protein is CASSLPGTGRAETQYF. CDR3 coding DNA: TGCGCCAGCAGCCTACCTGGGACAGGGAGGGCAGAGACCCAGTACTTC. The whole variable domain, filled in from reference TRBV5-1 and TRBJ2-5, reads KAGVTQTPRYLIKTRGQQVTLSCSPISGHRSVSWYQQTPGQGLQFLFEYFSETQRNKGNFPGRFSGRQFSNSRSEMNVSTLELGDSALYLCASSLPGTGRAETQYFGPGTRLLVL.

In this sample, this clonotype turned up a few times. The chain couples TRBV15 to TRBJ2-5; the D is unclear. With 4 bases removed from V and 1 base from J, the gap between germline ends came to 10 bases. The CDR3 totals 14 residues. Germline-derived CDR1 and CDR2 are LNHNV and YYDKDF (reference sequence). CDR3 in amino acids: CATSIPGPQETQYF. CDR3 nucleotides: TGTGCCACCAGCATCCCGGGTCCCCAAGAGACCCAGTACTTC.

This sequence joins TRBV20-1 and TRBJ2-5; D unclear. This CDR3 contains 14 residues. V lost 0 bases to trimming and J lost 5 bases, with 13 bases between them. Germline loops: CDR1 DFQATT, CDR2 SNEGSKA (reference sequence). The CDR3 DNA is TGCAGTGCTAGAGAAACCCACAGAATGGAGACCCAGTACTTC. Amino acid sequence: CSARETHRMETQYF.

This clonotype has just a few counts. V usage is TRBV5-1 and J usage is TRBJ2-7, with 12 bases fitting TRBD2. With 4 bases clipped from V and 4 bases from J, the junction kept 12 bases outside the gene matches. Germline CDR1 reads SGHRS; CDR2 reads YFSETQ. This CDR3 comprises 17 residues. Here the CDR3 reads CASSIRSQTSGSYEQYF. The CDR3 DNA reads TGCGCCAGCAGCATCCGTAGTCAGACTAGCGGGAGTTACGAGCAGTACTTC.